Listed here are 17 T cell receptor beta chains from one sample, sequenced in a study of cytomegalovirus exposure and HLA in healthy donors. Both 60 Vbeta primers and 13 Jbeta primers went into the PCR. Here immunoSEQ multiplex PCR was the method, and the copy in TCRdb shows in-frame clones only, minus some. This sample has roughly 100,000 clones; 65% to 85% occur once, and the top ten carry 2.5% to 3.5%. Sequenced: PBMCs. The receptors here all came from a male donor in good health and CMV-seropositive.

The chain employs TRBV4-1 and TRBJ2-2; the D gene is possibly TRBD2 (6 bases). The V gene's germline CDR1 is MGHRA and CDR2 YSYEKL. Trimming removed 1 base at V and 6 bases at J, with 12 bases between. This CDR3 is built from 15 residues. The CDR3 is CASSQAAGGAGELFF. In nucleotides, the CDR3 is TGCGCCAGCAGCCAAGCAGCGGGCGGGGCCGGGGAGCTGTTTTTT.

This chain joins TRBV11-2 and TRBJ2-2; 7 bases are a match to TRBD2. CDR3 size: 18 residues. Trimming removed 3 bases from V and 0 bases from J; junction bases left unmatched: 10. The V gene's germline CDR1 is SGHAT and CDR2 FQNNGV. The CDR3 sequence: CASSFPGGSLTNTGELFF. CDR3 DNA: TGTGCCAGCAGCTTCCCGGGGGGATCCCTTACGAACACCGGGGAGCTGTTTTTT. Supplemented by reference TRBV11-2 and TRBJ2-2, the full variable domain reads EAGVAQSPRYKIIEKRQSVAFWCNPISGHATLYWYQQILGQGPKLLIQFQNNGVVDDSQLPKDRFSAERLKGVDSTLKIQPAKLEDSAVYLCASSFPGGSLTNTGELFFGEGSRLTVL.

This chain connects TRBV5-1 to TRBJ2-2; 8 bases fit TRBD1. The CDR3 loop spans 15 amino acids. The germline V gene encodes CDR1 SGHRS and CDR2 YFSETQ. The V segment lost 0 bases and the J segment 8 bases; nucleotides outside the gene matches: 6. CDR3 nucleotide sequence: TGCGCCAGCAGCTTGGGACAGGGGATGTCGGGGGAGCTGTTTTTT. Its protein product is CASSLGQGMSGELFF.

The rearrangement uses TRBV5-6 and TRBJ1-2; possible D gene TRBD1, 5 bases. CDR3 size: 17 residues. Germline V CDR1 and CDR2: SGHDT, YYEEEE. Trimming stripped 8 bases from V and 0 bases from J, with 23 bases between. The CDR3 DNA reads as TGTGCCAGTTCCCCCGGGCCGGGGCGGGAAGCTAACTATGGCTACACCTTC. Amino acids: CASSPGPGREANYGYTF. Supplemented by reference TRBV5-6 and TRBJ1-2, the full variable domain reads DAGVTQSPTHLIKTRGQQVTLRCSPKSGHDTVSWYQQALGQGPQFIFQYYEEEERQRGNFPDRFSGHQFPNYSSELNVNALLLGDSALYLCASSPGPGREANYGYTFGSGTRLTVV.

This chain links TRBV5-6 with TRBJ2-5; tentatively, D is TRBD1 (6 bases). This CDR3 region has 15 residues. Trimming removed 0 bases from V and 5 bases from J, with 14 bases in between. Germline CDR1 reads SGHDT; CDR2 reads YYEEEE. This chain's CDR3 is CASSLGATGPETQYF. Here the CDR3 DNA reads TGTGCCAGCAGCTTGGGCGCAACAGGGCCGGAGACCCAGTACTTC.

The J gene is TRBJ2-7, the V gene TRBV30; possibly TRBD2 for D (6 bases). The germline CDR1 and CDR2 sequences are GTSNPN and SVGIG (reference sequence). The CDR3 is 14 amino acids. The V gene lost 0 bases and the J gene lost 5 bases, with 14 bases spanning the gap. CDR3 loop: CAWSVRGLRDEQYF. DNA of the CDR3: TGTGCCTGGAGTGTACGGGGGTTGCGTGACGAGCAGTACTTC. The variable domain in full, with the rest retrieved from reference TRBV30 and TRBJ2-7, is SQTIHQWPATLVQPVGSPLSLECTVEGTSNPNLYWYRQAAGRGLQLLFYSVGIGQISSEVPQNLSASRPQDRQFILSSKKLLLSDSGFYLCAWSVRGLRDEQYFGPGTRLTVT.

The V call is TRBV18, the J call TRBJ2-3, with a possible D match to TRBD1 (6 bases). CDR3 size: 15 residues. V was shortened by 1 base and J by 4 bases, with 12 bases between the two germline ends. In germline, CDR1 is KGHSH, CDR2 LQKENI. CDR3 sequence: CASSPLQGTPDTQYF. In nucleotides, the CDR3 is TGTGCCAGCTCACCACTCCAGGGGACCCCAGATACGCAGTATTTT.

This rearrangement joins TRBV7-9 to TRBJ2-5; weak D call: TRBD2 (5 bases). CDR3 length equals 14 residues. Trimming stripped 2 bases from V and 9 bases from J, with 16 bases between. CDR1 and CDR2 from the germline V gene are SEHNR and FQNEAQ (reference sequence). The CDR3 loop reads CASSLSGRRLAQYF. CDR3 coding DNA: TGTGCCAGCAGCTTATCTGGACGGAGGTTGGCCCAGTACTTC.

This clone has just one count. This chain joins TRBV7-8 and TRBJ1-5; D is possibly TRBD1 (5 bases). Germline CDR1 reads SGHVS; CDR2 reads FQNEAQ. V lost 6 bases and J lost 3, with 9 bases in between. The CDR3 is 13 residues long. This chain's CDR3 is CASSPQDNQPQHF. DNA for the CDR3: TGTGCCAGCAGTCCACAGGACAATCAGCCCCAGCATTTT.

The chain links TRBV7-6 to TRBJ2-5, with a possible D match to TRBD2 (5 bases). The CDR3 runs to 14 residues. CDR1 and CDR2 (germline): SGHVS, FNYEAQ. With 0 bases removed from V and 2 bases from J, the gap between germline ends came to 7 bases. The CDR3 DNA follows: TGTGCCAGCAGCTTAGCGGGAGAACAAGAGACCCAGTACTTC. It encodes CASSLAGEQETQYF. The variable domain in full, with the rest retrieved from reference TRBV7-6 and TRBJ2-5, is GAGVSQSPRYKVTKRGQDVALRCDPISGHVSLYWYRQALGQGPEFLTYFNYEAQQDKSGLPNDRFSAERPEGSISTLTIQRTEQRDSAMYRCASSLAGEQETQYFGPGTRLLVL.

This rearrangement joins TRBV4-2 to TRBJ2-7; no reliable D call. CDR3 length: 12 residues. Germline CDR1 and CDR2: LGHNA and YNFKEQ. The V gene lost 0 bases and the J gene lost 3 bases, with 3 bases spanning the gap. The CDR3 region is CASSQDSYEQYF. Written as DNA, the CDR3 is TGTGCCAGCAGCCAAGATAGCTACGAGCAGTACTTC.

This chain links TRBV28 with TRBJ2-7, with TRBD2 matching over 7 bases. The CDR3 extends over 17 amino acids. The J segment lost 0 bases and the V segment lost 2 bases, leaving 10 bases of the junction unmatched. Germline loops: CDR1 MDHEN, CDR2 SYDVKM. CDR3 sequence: CASSLALSGGSSYEQYF. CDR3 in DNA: TGTGCCAGCAGTTTAGCCCTCTCGGGCGGGAGCTCCTACGAGCAGTACTTC.

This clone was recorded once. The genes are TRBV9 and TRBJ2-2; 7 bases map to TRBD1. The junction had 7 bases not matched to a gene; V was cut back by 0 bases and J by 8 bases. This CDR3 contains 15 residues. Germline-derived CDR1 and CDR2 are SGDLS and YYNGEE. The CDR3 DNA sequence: TGTGCCAGCAGCGTAGGGACAGGAGCTCAGGGGGAGCTGTTTTTT. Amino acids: CASSVGTGAQGELFF.

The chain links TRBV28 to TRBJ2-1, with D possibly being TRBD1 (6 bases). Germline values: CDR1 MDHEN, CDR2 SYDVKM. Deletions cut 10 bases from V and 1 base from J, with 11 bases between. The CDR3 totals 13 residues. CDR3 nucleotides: TGTGCCACCCTGGACAGTTCCTACAATGAGCAGTTCTTC. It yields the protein CATLDSSYNEQFF. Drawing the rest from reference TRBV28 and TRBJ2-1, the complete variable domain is DVKVTQSSRYLVKRTGEKVFLECVQDMDHENMFWYRQDPGLGLRLIYFSYDVKMKEKGDIPEGYSVSREKKERFSLILESASTNQTSMYLCATLDSSYNEQFFGPGTRLTVL.

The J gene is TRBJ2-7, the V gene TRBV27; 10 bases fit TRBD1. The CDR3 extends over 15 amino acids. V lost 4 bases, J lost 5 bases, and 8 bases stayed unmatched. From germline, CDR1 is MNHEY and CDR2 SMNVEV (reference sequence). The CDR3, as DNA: TGTGCCAGCAGTTCACCGGGACAGGGGAGCCACGAGCAGTACTTC. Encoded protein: CASSSPGQGSHEQYF.

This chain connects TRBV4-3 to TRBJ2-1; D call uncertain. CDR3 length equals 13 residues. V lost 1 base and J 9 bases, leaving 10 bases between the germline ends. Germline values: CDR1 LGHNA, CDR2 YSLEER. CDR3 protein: CASSQVSAVEQFF. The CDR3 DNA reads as TGCGCCAGCAGCCAAGTTTCCGCGGTTGAGCAGTTCTTC.

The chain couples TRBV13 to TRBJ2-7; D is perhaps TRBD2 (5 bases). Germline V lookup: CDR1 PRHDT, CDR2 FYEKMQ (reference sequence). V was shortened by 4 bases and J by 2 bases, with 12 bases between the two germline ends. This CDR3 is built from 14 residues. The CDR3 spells CASSWRIRAYEQYF. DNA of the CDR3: TGTGCCAGCAGCTGGAGGATTAGGGCCTACGAGCAGTACTTC.